These 11 T cell receptor beta chains share one sample of origin, sequenced in a study of T cells after posttransplantation cyclophosphamide. The data were produced by immunoSEQ multiplex PCR, yet TCRdb's version contains in-frame clones alone and is incomplete. The sample presents 24,000 or so clones, none singletons. Sequencing was done on a sample of PBMCs. The receptors were sampled from a woman in her fifties or sixties in good health, CMV-negative, and a related stem cell transplant donor.

Many counts were recorded for this clone. The gene calls are TRBV11-2 and TRBJ2-2; D remains unclear. The CDR3 consists of 14 residues. Germline CDR1 reads SGHAT; CDR2 reads FQNNGV. Trimming left V 5 bases short and J 7 bases short, with 14 bases between. The CDR3 protein is CASSPGLISGELFF. The CDR3 DNA reads TGTGCCAGCAGCCCCGGTTTGATTAGCGGGGAGCTGTTTTTT.

This clone was seen ten or more times. Here the CDR3 reads CASSLAGVAGQETQYF. Written as DNA, the CDR3 is TGCGCCAGCAGCTTGGCGGGTGTAGCGGGGCAAGAGACCCAGTACTTC. The chain uses TRBV5-1 and TRBJ2-5; 8 nucleotides line up with TRBD2. The germline V gene encodes CDR1 SGHRS and CDR2 YFSETQ. J was trimmed by 2 bases and V by 0 bases; bases with no gene match: 6. CDR3 length: 16 amino acids.

This clone has at least ten counts. V gene TRBV28 combines with J gene TRBJ2-7; 7 bases are a match to TRBD1. CDR1 MDHEN and CDR2 SYDVKM come from the germline V gene. This CDR3 contains 14 residues. Losses at the gene ends were 3 bases for V and 5 bases for J; bases not matched to a gene: 7. The CDR3 spells CASSFVTGVHEQYF. DNA for the CDR3: TGTGCCAGCAGTTTCGTAACAGGGGTCCACGAGCAGTACTTC.

Ten or more counts support this clone. The chain employs TRBV4-1 and TRBJ2-5, with TRBD1 identical over 7 bases. The CDR3 runs to 16 residues. The germline CDR1 and CDR2 sequences are MGHRA and YSYEKL. The J segment lost 4 bases and the V segment lost 0 bases, leaving 8 bases of the junction unmatched. Written as DNA, the CDR3 is TGCGCCAGCAGCCAAGACGGTAACAGGGGCTCAGAGACCCAGTACTTC. As protein: CASSQDGNRGSETQYF.

This clone showed up many times. V is TRBV19 and J is TRBJ1-2; the match to TRBD1 covers 7 bases. V shed 3 bases, J shed 4 bases, and the junction held 2 bases outside the gene matches. Per germline, CDR1 LNHDA and CDR2 SQIVND (reference sequence). This CDR3 is built from 13 residues. In nucleotides, the CDR3 is TGTGCCAGTAGTATCCAGGGGGTCTATGGCTACACCTTC. Translating gives CASSIQGVYGYTF.

This clone has at least ten counts. The rearrangement links TRBV19 to TRBJ1-1; D call uncertain. Germline V gene sequence: CDR1 LNHDA, CDR2 SQIVND (reference sequence). The length of the CDR3 is 12 residues. The V end lost 5 bases, the J end lost 5 bases, and 9 bases lay between the germline ends. The CDR3 DNA reads TGTGCCAGTAGTTCCCGGTGGACTGAAGCTTTCTTT. Translated: CASSSRWTEAFF.

At least ten counts were recorded for this clone. V gene TRBV28 combines with J gene TRBJ2-5; TRBD2 might be the D (5 bases). Trimming removed 5 bases at V and 1 base at J, with 14 bases between. Germline V lookup: CDR1 MDHEN, CDR2 SYDVKM. CDR3 length: 15 residues. The CDR3 loop reads CASSRGLRPQETQYF. For the CDR3, the DNA is TGTGCCAGCAGTCGAGGGCTCAGGCCCCAAGAGACCCAGTACTTC.

This clone was counted only a few times. This rearrangement joins TRBV6-1 to TRBJ2-7; D possibly corresponds to TRBD1 (6 bases). The CDR3 is 14 residues long. The germline V and J ends were trimmed by 5 bases and 6 bases, with 17 bases remaining between them. The germline gives CDR1 MNHNS, CDR2 SASEGT. The CDR3 reads CASSNSGTSGEQYF. The CDR3 DNA reads TGTGCCAGCAGTAACTCCGGGACAAGCGGCGAGCAGTACTTC.

This clone was counted ten times or more. The V gene is TRBV7-2, the J gene TRBJ1-1; the match to TRBD1 covers 9 bases. The V gene end was trimmed by 5 bases and the J gene end by 5 bases; junction bases not matched to a gene: 6. The germline CDR1 and CDR2 sequences are SGHTA and FQGNSA. The CDR3 has 14 residues. CDR3 sequence: CASSISGQGTEAFF. The CDR3 DNA sequence: TGTGCCAGCAGCATATCAGGACAGGGGACTGAAGCTTTCTTT.

This clone was counted at least ten times. The chain combines TRBV7-9 with TRBJ2-3; 8 nucleotides agree with TRBD2. The CDR3 covers 16 residues. CDR1 and CDR2 from the germline V gene are SEHNR and FQNEAQ (reference sequence). The trim removed 3 bases at V and 0 bases at J, leaving 5 bases unmatched. The CDR3 reads CASSLIAGLSTDTQYF. In DNA, the CDR3 is TGTGCCAGCAGCTTGATAGCGGGGCTTAGCACAGATACGCAGTATTTT.

This clone was seen at least ten times. The gene calls are TRBV7-2 and TRBJ2-2, with TRBD1 identical over 10 bases. The junction had 6 bases not matched to a gene; V was cut back by 0 bases and J by 2 bases. Germline lookup yields CDR1 SGHTA and CDR2 FQGNSA. The CDR3 consists of 18 residues. CDR3 sequence (DNA): TGTGCCAGCAGCTTAGCGAAGGGACAGGGGAGAAACACCGGGGAGCTGTTTTTT. Its translation is CASSLAKGQGRNTGELFF.